This TCR beta chain was captured in a study of shared clonotypes between healthy human individuals. Study details: Researchers assigned three CD4 naive, three CD4 memory, two CD8 naive and one CD8 memory plate to each donor.

Splitting of each subset's genomic DNA was done evenly across several immunoSEQ plates. The method was immunoSEQ multiplex PCR; TCRdb's version includes in-frame clones alone and lacks a portion of them. The repertoire includes hundreds of thousands of clones, 80% to 95% of them detected once, and less than 25% sits in the top ten. V dropped 3 bases and J dropped 4; count of bases not matched to a gene: 9. CDR1 is SGHTA and CDR2 is FQGNSA in the germline V gene. The CDR3 runs to 17 residues. CD45RO-negative CD8 cells positively selected for CCR7 made up the naive population, which excluded terminally differentiated effector memory CD45RA+ cells.

The sequenced sample was naive CD8+ T cells sorted from blood. This TCR derives from a man aged 30-40 years in good health. This rearrangement joins TRBV7-2 to TRBJ2-1, with TRBD2 matching over 10 bases. In DNA, the CDR3 is TGTGCCAGCAGCTTTCTGCTAGCGGGAGAGAGTTACAATGAGCAGTTCTTC. It codes for CASSFLLAGESYNEQFF.